This TCR beta chain was recovered during a study of T cell responses to AZD1222 COVID-19 vaccine. This clone was counted once. Antigen: not known. Method: immunoSEQ multiplex PCR; TCRdb's copy keeps in-frame clones and lacks some. The repertoire includes 150,000 to 200,000 clones, 88% of them detected once, and around 6% sits in the top ten. Study results and limitations: Reportedly, nearly half the spike-specific TCRs target unmutated variant regions.

The sequencing used peripheral blood, collected on day 0 of AZD1222 vaccination. The origin of this receptor is an adult in good health.

CDR3 amino acids: CASSLLGRQGAINQPQHF. The CDR3 region has the DNA TGTGCCAGCAGTTTATTAGGTCGACAGGGGGCAATCAATCAGCCCCAGCATTTT. The chain joins TRBV28 to TRBJ1-5; 10 positions agree with TRBD1. With V trimmed by 1 base and J by 3 bases, 9 bases remained unmatched. This CDR3 has 18 amino acids. CDR1 is MDHEN, CDR2 SYDVKM, per germline.